This TCR beta chain came from a study of cytomegalovirus exposure and HLA in healthy donors. Whole-study results and caveats: In the 95 to 150 validation repertoires, a later analysis found that first-cohort TCR clusters tended to co-occur. There were three CMV-associated chains whose specificity for CMV antigens was confirmed in vitro.

On this clone itself: Its antigen is still unknown.

The germline V gene has CDR1 SGHTA and CDR2 FQGNSA. This CDR3 comprises 12 residues. The germline V and J ends were trimmed by 6 bases and 3 bases, with 9 bases remaining between them. Produced via immunoSEQ multiplex PCR; TCRdb's table is partial and in-frame only. The table records hundreds of thousands of clones, 80% to 85% of them present only once. Sequenced sample: PBMCs. The J gene is TRBJ2-7, the V gene TRBV7-2, with D unresolved. This receptor was obtained from a woman in her thirties in good health and CMV-seropositive. For the CDR3, the DNA is TGTGCCAGCAGTTCATATTACTACGAGCAGTACTTC. This encodes CASSSYYYEQYF.